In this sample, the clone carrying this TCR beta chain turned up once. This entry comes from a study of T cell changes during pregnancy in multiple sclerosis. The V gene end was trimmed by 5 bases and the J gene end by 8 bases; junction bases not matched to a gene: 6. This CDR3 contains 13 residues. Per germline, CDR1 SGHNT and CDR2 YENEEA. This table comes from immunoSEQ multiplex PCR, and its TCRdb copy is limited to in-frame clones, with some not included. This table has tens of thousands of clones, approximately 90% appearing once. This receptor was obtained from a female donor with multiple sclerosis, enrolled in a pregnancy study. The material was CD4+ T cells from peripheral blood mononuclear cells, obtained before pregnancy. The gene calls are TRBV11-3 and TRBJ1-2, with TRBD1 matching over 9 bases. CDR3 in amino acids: CASSQTGGEGYTF. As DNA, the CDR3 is TGTGCCAGCAGCCAAACAGGGGGCGAGGGCTACACCTTC. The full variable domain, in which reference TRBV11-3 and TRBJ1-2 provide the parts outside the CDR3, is EAGVVQSPRYKIIEKKQPVAFWCNPISGHNTLYWYLQNLGQGPELLIRYENEEAVDDSQLPKDRFSAERLKGVDSTLKIQPAELGDSAVYLCASSQTGGEGYTFGSGTRLTVV.